This T cell receptor beta chain was recovered during a study of cytomegalovirus exposure and HLA in healthy donors. Germline-derived CDR1 and CDR2 are SQVTM and ANQGSEA. The CDR3 is 11 residues long. Trimming at V came to 6 bases and at J to 8 bases, leaving 4 bases not matched to a gene. These donors counted as nominally healthy when sampled, but unrecorded immune exposures were likely. Researchers ran the PCR with 60 Vbeta and 13 Jbeta primers. Measured with immunoSEQ multiplex PCR; TCRdb has only the in-frame clones, and not every one. The sample holds some 150,000 clones; 77% are singletons and the top ten take about 3.8%.

The source material was PBMCs. This receptor was identified in a man younger than 45 in good health and CMV-seropositive. This sequence joins TRBV29-1 and TRBJ2-1, with 7 bases identical to TRBD1. The CDR3 DNA follows: TGCAGCGTGGCCACAGGGGATGAGCAGTTCTTC. Translating gives CSVATGDEQFF.